One and the same sample provided the 9 T cell receptor beta chains below, sequenced in a study of shared clonotypes between healthy human individuals. Repertoires were generated with immunoSEQ multiplex PCR, while TCRdb's copy carries only in-frame clones and drops some. This table holds about 2.4 million clones, under 95% found once. The sequenced sample was naive CD4+ T cells from PBMCs. Noted subset: CD45RA+ positively selected. These receptors originate from a man between 18 and 35 years old in good health. Some clones in this sample may be carry-over from other donors' samples.

CDR3 sequence reads: CASSQGRLAGGYEQYF. DNA for the CDR3: TGCGCCAGCAGCCAGGGGCGACTAGCGGGAGGATACGAGCAGTACTTC. The chain employs TRBV4-1 and TRBJ2-7; TRBD2 agrees at 13 bases. Per germline, CDR1 MGHRA and CDR2 YSYEKL. CDR3 length: 16 residues. Trimming removed 3 bases from V and 4 bases from J; junction bases left unmatched: 6.

V is TRBV4-3 and J is TRBJ2-7; 8 bases line up with TRBD1. This CDR3 is built from 18 residues. CDR1 is LGHNA and CDR2 is YSLEER in the germline V gene. V lost 4 bases and J lost 2; bases outside the gene matches: 16. The CDR3 loop reads CASSLNLRGQGIAYEQYF. The CDR3 DNA reads TGCGCCAGCAGCCTAAACCTACGCGGACAGGGAATTGCCTACGAGCAGTACTTC.

V gene TRBV14 combines with J gene TRBJ1-1, with 11 bases identical to TRBD1. Losses at the gene ends were 4 bases for V and 3 bases for J; bases not matched to a gene: 10. Germline-derived CDR1 and CDR2 are SGHDN and FVKESK. The CDR3 consists of 17 residues. CDR3 protein: CASSPGQGASSYTEAFF. CDR3 sequence (DNA): TGTGCCAGCAGCCCTGGACAGGGGGCGAGTTCGTACACTGAAGCTTTCTTT.

The chain couples TRBV28 to TRBJ2-1; 7 bases map to TRBD2. The trim removed 6 bases at V and 0 bases at J, leaving 8 bases unmatched. The CDR3 loop spans 16 amino acids. Germline CDR1 reads MDHEN; CDR2 reads SYDVKM. CDR3 coding DNA: TGTGCCAGCAGCTCCCTGGGGGGGAGCTCCTACAATGAGCAGTTCTTC. It codes for CASSSLGGSSYNEQFF.

The sample holds one count of this clone. The chain joins TRBV5-5 to TRBJ2-1, with 7 bases fitting TRBD2. The germline V gene has CDR1 SGHKS and CDR2 YYEKEE (reference sequence). The CDR3 covers 14 residues. V trimming: 0 bases; J trimming: 9 bases; junction bases outside the gene matches: 6. The chain's CDR3 is CASSLAGGKGEQFF. CDR3 DNA sequence: TGTGCCAGCAGCTTGGCCGGGGGGAAAGGTGAGCAGTTCTTC.

The gene calls are TRBV28 and TRBJ2-3; 14 nucleotides align to TRBD2. The CDR3 contains 17 residues. J lost 4 bases, V lost 6 bases, and 9 bases had no gene match. In germline, CDR1 is MDHEN, CDR2 SYDVKM. The CDR3 here is CASRAPGLAGVSDTQYF. The CDR3 DNA reads as TGTGCCAGCAGAGCCCCGGGACTAGCGGGAGTATCAGATACGCAGTATTTT.

The chain combines TRBV5-5 with TRBJ1-1, with no clear D. Germline assignment: CDR1 SGHKS and CDR2 YYEKEE (reference sequence). The CDR3 is 20 amino acids. The V and J ends lost 4 bases and 3 bases respectively, with 31 bases between them. The CDR3 spells CASSLAYDFGRPAGDTEAFF. The CDR3 coding sequence is TGTGCCAGCAGCCTAGCATACGACTTTGGACGGCCCGCCGGGGACACTGAAGCTTTCTTT.

The chain couples TRBV18 to TRBJ2-1; 9 nucleotides line up with TRBD1. Trimming took 4 bases from V and 7 from J; bases not matched to a gene: 5. Germline V gene sequence: CDR1 KGHSH, CDR2 LQKENI. This CDR3 region has 14 residues. The DNA of the CDR3 is TGTGCCAGCTCACTACAGGGGGCTTTGAATGAGCAGTTCTTC. This encodes CASSLQGALNEQFF.

J is TRBJ2-1 and V is TRBV5-1; D not certain. The CDR3 has 16 residues. V was shortened by 1 base and J by 4 bases, with 15 bases between the two germline ends. Looked up from germline, CDR1 is SGHRS and CDR2 is YFSETQ. DNA of the CDR3: TGCGCCAGCAGCTTGAATGTAGATAGCAGGTACAATGAGCAGTTCTTC. It encodes CASSLNVDSRYNEQFF.